Listed below are T cell receptor beta chains from one sample, sequenced in a study of PD-L1 blockade in urothelial cancer. The table came from immunoSEQ multiplex PCR; TCRdb's copy has only in-frame clones and leaves some out. The sample shows around 86,000 clones, about 85% of them seen only once. Source: PBMCs, taken around atezolizumab (anti-PD-L1) treatment. Every receptor here comes from a man aged 35 to 55 with urothelial cancer. CDR3s include the opening cysteine and the closing phenylalanine or tryptophan. Fields, in order: D gene, clone size, J gene, V gene, CDR3 protein, CDR3 DNA. A D gene is named only where the DNA matches it firmly. Not all rows give a size; the values are once, few, many and, for expanded clones, a class.

D gene: TRBD1; clone size: .; J gene: TRBJ2-1; V gene: TRBV6-5; CDR3 protein: CASSYSGQGNNEQFF; CDR3 DNA: TGTGCCAGCAGTTACTCGGGACAGGGAAACAATGAGCAGTTCTTC
D gene: .; clone size: many; J gene: TRBJ2-5; V gene: TRBV7-9; CDR3 protein: CASSPKRRVGETQYF; CDR3 DNA: TGTGCCAGCAGCCCCAAAAGGCGAGTCGGGGAGACCCAGTACTTC
D gene: .; clone size: .; J gene: TRBJ1-1; V gene: TRBV19; CDR3 protein: CASSLPQGWTEAFF; CDR3 DNA: TGTGCCAGTAGTCTTCCACAGGGATGGACTGAAGCTTTCTTT
D gene: TRBD2; clone size: .; J gene: TRBJ2-3; V gene: TRBV15; CDR3 protein: CATRRAGGVQDTQYF; CDR3 DNA: TGTGCCACCAGGAGAGCGGGAGGGGTGCAAGATACGCAGTATTTT
D gene: .; clone size: .; J gene: TRBJ2-5; V gene: TRBV5-1; CDR3 protein: CASSLGGGDETQYF; CDR3 DNA: TGCGCCAGCAGCTTGGGCGGAGGTGACGAGACCCAGTACTTC
D gene: TRBD1; clone size: .; J gene: TRBJ1-1; V gene: TRBV9; CDR3 protein: CASSVTGTGIRAEAFF; CDR3 DNA: TGTGCCAGCAGCGTAACTGGGACAGGGATCAGGGCTGAAGCTTTCTTT
D gene: .; clone size: .; J gene: TRBJ2-1; V gene: TRBV28; CDR3 protein: CASSFDPIAVAQFF; CDR3 DNA: TGTGCCAGCAGTTTCGACCCCATAGCGGTAGCACAGTTCTTC
D gene: .; clone size: .; J gene: TRBJ2-7; V gene: TRBV7-2; CDR3 protein: CASSSASVTTEQYF; CDR3 DNA: TGTGCCAGCAGCTCAGCTAGCGTAACTACCGAGCAGTACTTC
D gene: TRBD2; clone size: .; J gene: TRBJ2-1; V gene: TRBV15; CDR3 protein: CATSTGRGDEQFF; CDR3 DNA: TGTGCCACCAGCACCGGGAGGGGTGATGAGCAGTTCTTC
D gene: .; clone size: .; J gene: TRBJ1-5; V gene: TRBV19; CDR3 protein: CASTVSGVTNQPQHF; CDR3 DNA: TGTGCCAGTACCGTAAGCGGGGTTACCAATCAGCCCCAGCATTTT
D gene: .; clone size: .; J gene: TRBJ2-7; V gene: TRBV28; CDR3 protein: CASSLRRASAEQYF; CDR3 DNA: TGTGCCAGCAGTTTAAGGAGGGCCTCCGCCGAGCAGTACTTC
D gene: TRBD1; clone size: .; J gene: TRBJ1-1; V gene: TRBV5-5; CDR3 protein: CASSWTGMGMNTEAFF; CDR3 DNA: TGTGCCAGCAGCTGGACAGGGATGGGAATGAACACTGAAGCTTTCTTT
D gene: .; clone size: few; J gene: TRBJ1-2; V gene: TRBV27; CDR3 protein: CASSPGPMSYTF; CDR3 DNA: TGTGCCAGCAGTCCGGGTCCGATGAGCTACACCTTC
D gene: TRBD2; clone size: .; J gene: TRBJ2-7; V gene: TRBV15; CDR3 protein: CATSRRPGLENYEQYF; CDR3 DNA: TGTGCCACCAGCAGAAGACCGGGACTAGAGAATTACGAGCAGTACTTC
D gene: TRBD1; clone size: once; J gene: TRBJ2-7; V gene: TRBV11-1; CDR3 protein: CASSLSGGPFYEQYF; CDR3 DNA: TGTGCCAGCAGCTTATCAGGGGGCCCTTTCTACGAGCAGTACTTC
D gene: .; clone size: few; J gene: TRBJ1-1; V gene: TRBV5-6; CDR3 protein: CASSSEREGGTEAFF; CDR3 DNA: TGTGCCAGCAGCTCGGAGCGGGAAGGAGGCACTGAAGCTTTCTTT
D gene: .; clone size: .; J gene: TRBJ1-1; V gene: TRBV29-1; CDR3 protein: CSGGEGGEAFF; CDR3 DNA: TGCAGCGGGGGGGAAGGAGGTGAAGCTTTCTTT
D gene: .; clone size: .; J gene: TRBJ1-1; V gene: TRBV5-6; CDR3 protein: CASSLGAKAFF; CDR3 DNA: TGTGCCAGCAGCTTGGGGGCTAAAGCTTTCTTT
D gene: .; clone size: .; J gene: TRBJ2-2; V gene: TRBV5-1; CDR3 protein: CASAVTVPGELFF; CDR3 DNA: TGCGCCAGCGCCGTTACAGTCCCCGGGGAGCTGTTTTTT
D gene: TRBD2; clone size: few; J gene: TRBJ2-1; V gene: TRBV4-1; CDR3 protein: CASSQETSDEQFF; CDR3 DNA: TGCGCCAGCAGCCAAGAGACTAGCGATGAGCAGTTCTTC
D gene: TRBD2; clone size: .; J gene: TRBJ2-3; V gene: TRBV4-1; CDR3 protein: CASSQDLAGETDTQYF; CDR3 DNA: TGCGCCAGCAGCCAAGATCTAGCGGGAGAGACAGATACGCAGTATTTT
D gene: .; clone size: .; J gene: TRBJ1-1; V gene: TRBV7-9; CDR3 protein: CASSVPGVENTEAFF; CDR3 DNA: TGTGCCAGCAGCGTCCCAGGGGTCGAGAACACTGAAGCTTTCTTT
D gene: TRBD1; clone size: .; J gene: TRBJ1-1; V gene: TRBV5-1; CDR3 protein: CASSLDRGMNTEAFF; CDR3 DNA: TGCGCCAGCAGCTTGGACAGGGGGATGAACACTGAAGCTTTCTTT
D gene: .; clone size: .; J gene: TRBJ2-2; V gene: TRBV6-4; CDR3 protein: CASSERQGTGELFF; CDR3 DNA: TGTGCCAGCAGTGAGCGGCAGGGTACCGGGGAGCTGTTTTTT
D gene: .; clone size: .; J gene: TRBJ2-1; V gene: TRBV10-3; CDR3 protein: CAISQSPNEQFF; CDR3 DNA: TGTGCCATCTCCCAGTCCCCTAATGAGCAGTTCTTC
D gene: .; clone size: .; J gene: TRBJ1-4; V gene: TRBV27; CDR3 protein: CASPFGAPGHNEKLFF; CDR3 DNA: TGTGCCAGCCCGTTTGGGGCCCCGGGACATAATGAAAAACTGTTTTTT
D gene: TRBD2; clone size: .; J gene: TRBJ2-3; V gene: TRBV19; CDR3 protein: CASSGTSGVGTQYF; CDR3 DNA: TGTGCCAGTTCCGGGACTAGCGGGGTGGGGACGCAGTATTTT
D gene: .; clone size: .; J gene: TRBJ2-7; V gene: TRBV9; CDR3 protein: CASSFSVSVDEQYF; CDR3 DNA: TGTGCCAGCAGCTTTTCGGTGTCGGTCGACGAGCAGTACTTC
D gene: .; clone size: .; J gene: TRBJ2-5; V gene: TRBV7-3; CDR3 protein: CASMLYETQYF; CDR3 DNA: TGTGCCAGCATGCTCTATGAGACCCAGTACTTC
D gene: TRBD1; clone size: once; J gene: TRBJ1-5; V gene: TRBV11-2; CDR3 protein: CASSLTGGEYQPQHF; CDR3 DNA: TGTGCCAGCAGCTTAACAGGGGGGGAATATCAGCCCCAGCATTTT
D gene: .; clone size: .; J gene: TRBJ1-4; V gene: TRBV19; CDR3 protein: CATLSGGQGEKLFF; CDR3 DNA: TGTGCCACCCTATCGGGGGGCCAGGGGGAAAAACTGTTTTTT
D gene: .; clone size: .; J gene: TRBJ2-3; V gene: TRBV7-3; CDR3 protein: CASSPRQLDTQYF; CDR3 DNA: TGTGCCAGCAGCCCTCGACAGTTAGATACGCAGTATTTT
D gene: .; clone size: .; J gene: TRBJ1-1; V gene: TRBV7-2; CDR3 protein: CASSLIQGAEAFF; CDR3 DNA: TGTGCCAGCAGCCTAATTCAAGGGGCTGAAGCTTTCTTT
D gene: TRBD2; clone size: .; J gene: TRBJ2-3; V gene: TRBV4-2; CDR3 protein: CASSQDVTSGTDTQYF; CDR3 DNA: TGTGCCAGCAGCCAAGATGTTACTAGCGGCACAGATACGCAGTATTTT
D gene: .; clone size: .; J gene: TRBJ1-1; V gene: TRBV11-2; CDR3 protein: CASSLVEIRGTEAFF; CDR3 DNA: TGTGCCAGCAGCTTAGTCGAGATCCGGGGAACTGAAGCTTTCTTT
D gene: .; clone size: .; J gene: TRBJ2-2; V gene: TRBV5-1; CDR3 protein: CASSLDSNTGELFF; CDR3 DNA: TGCGCCAGCAGCCTGGACTCGAACACCGGGGAGCTGTTTTTT
D gene: TRBD1; clone size: .; J gene: TRBJ1-1; V gene: TRBV5-6; CDR3 protein: CASSNRDRWDTEAFF; CDR3 DNA: TGTGCCAGCAGCAATCGGGACAGGTGGGACACTGAAGCTTTCTTT
D gene: .; clone size: .; J gene: TRBJ2-5; V gene: TRBV9; CDR3 protein: CASSVAPGRGLQETQYF; CDR3 DNA: TGTGCCAGCAGCGTAGCCCCAGGTAGGGGCCTACAAGAGACCCAGTACTTC
D gene: TRBD2; clone size: .; J gene: TRBJ2-3; V gene: TRBV5-3; CDR3 protein: CARSLAPRGAGVRGDTQYF; CDR3 DNA: TGTGCCAGAAGCCTAGCACCTAGGGGAGCGGGAGTTAGAGGGGATACGCAGTATTTT
D gene: TRBD1; clone size: .; J gene: TRBJ1-5; V gene: TRBV27; CDR3 protein: CASSPRGGPGQGYQPQHF; CDR3 DNA: TGTGCCAGCAGTCCTAGGGGAGGCCCCGGACAGGGCTATCAGCCCCAGCATTTT
D gene: TRBD1; clone size: .; J gene: TRBJ1-4; V gene: TRBV15; CDR3 protein: CATSMTGEMGEKLFF; CDR3 DNA: TGTGCCACCAGCATGACAGGGGAGATGGGAGAAAAACTGTTTTTT
D gene: TRBD1; clone size: .; J gene: TRBJ1-5; V gene: TRBV30; CDR3 protein: CAWGRQGALGSVGFNQPQHF; CDR3 DNA: TGTGCCTGGGGTCGACAGGGGGCCCTTGGTTCCGTTGGATTCAATCAGCCCCAGCATTTT
D gene: .; clone size: .; J gene: TRBJ1-5; V gene: TRBV4-2; CDR3 protein: CASSQVQGAPQHF; CDR3 DNA: TGTGCCAGCAGCCAAGTCCAGGGCGCGCCCCAGCATTTT
D gene: TRBD1; clone size: .; J gene: TRBJ1-5; V gene: TRBV4-1; CDR3 protein: CASSQYQGESQPQHF; CDR3 DNA: TGCGCCAGCAGCCAATATCAGGGGGAATCTCAGCCCCAGCATTTT
D gene: .; clone size: .; J gene: TRBJ1-1; V gene: TRBV5-5; CDR3 protein: CASSLDPGGNTEAFF; CDR3 DNA: TGTGCCAGCAGCTTGGATCCGGGGGGGAACACTGAAGCTTTCTTT
D gene: .; clone size: .; J gene: TRBJ2-7; V gene: TRBV5-4; CDR3 protein: CASSPNFPTARSYEQYF; CDR3 DNA: TGTGCCAGCAGCCCCAACTTCCCGACAGCCCGTTCCTACGAGCAGTACTTC